These T cell receptor beta chains were read from a single sample in a study of cytomegalovirus exposure and HLA in healthy donors. Assay used: immunoSEQ multiplex PCR; TCRdb lists only in-frame clones, some missing. The sample shows around 210,000 clones, roughly 80% of them seen only once. The specimen sequenced was PBMCs. The source of these receptors is a man aged 50-59 years in good health and CMV-seronegative. CDR3s include the opening cysteine and the closing phenylalanine or tryptophan. D genes are given only for firm matches. Some rows mark clone size as missing; the rest say once, few, many or name a class of expanded clone.

V gene: TRBV2
D gene: TRBD1
J gene: TRBJ1-1
clone size: NA
CDR3 DNA: TGTGCCAGCAGTGGGACAGGGATCGCTGAAGCTTTCTTT
CDR3 protein: CASSGTGIAEAFF

V gene: TRBV11-2
D gene: NA
J gene: TRBJ2-3
clone size: once
CDR3 DNA: TGTGCCAGCAGCCTCAGGAGACTAAGCACAGATACGCAGTATTTT
CDR3 protein: CASSLRRLSTDTQYF

V gene: TRBV4-2
D gene: TRBD1
J gene: TRBJ1-5
clone size: NA
CDR3 DNA: TGTGCCAGCAGCCAAGATTCAGCAGGGGGACAGCCCCAGCATTTT
CDR3 protein: CASSQDSAGGQPQHF

V gene: TRBV2
D gene: NA
J gene: TRBJ1-1
clone size: NA
CDR3 DNA: TGTGCCAGCAGGGTTCAGGGGTCGAACACTGAAGCTTTCTTT
CDR3 protein: CASRVQGSNTEAFF

V gene: TRBV6-5
D gene: NA
J gene: TRBJ2-2
clone size: NA
CDR3 DNA: TGTGCCAGCACCCGCGGAGGGCGAACCGGGGAGCTGTTTTTT
CDR3 protein: CASTRGGRTGELFF

V gene: TRBV30
D gene: NA
J gene: TRBJ2-7
clone size: NA
CDR3 DNA: TGTGCCTGGAGTGGGAGGGGCGAGCAGTACTTC
CDR3 protein: CAWSGRGEQYF

V gene: TRBV5-1
D gene: TRBD1
J gene: TRBJ2-3
clone size: NA
CDR3 DNA: TGCGCCAGCAGCGTGGGGACAGGAGGCACAGATACGCAGTATTTT
CDR3 protein: CASSVGTGGTDTQYF

V gene: TRBV19
D gene: TRBD1
J gene: TRBJ1-2
clone size: NA
CDR3 DNA: TGTGCCAGTAGTATAGGAGGACAGGTCGCAGGCTACACCTTC
CDR3 protein: CASSIGGQVAGYTF

V gene: TRBV7-8
D gene: TRBD1
J gene: TRBJ2-7
clone size: NA
CDR3 DNA: TGTGCCAGCAGCTTAGCCCCAGGGGGCATCTACGAGCAGTACTTC
CDR3 protein: CASSLAPGGIYEQYF

V gene: TRBV5-4
D gene: TRBD1
J gene: TRBJ2-5
clone size: NA
CDR3 DNA: TGTGCCAGCCAGGGGTGGGGACAGGGGGAGACCCAGTACTTC
CDR3 protein: CASQGWGQGETQYF

V gene: TRBV19
D gene: NA
J gene: TRBJ2-1
clone size: NA
CDR3 DNA: TGTGCCAGTAGAAAACCCGGGACTTCTTCGTACAATGAGCAGTTCTTC
CDR3 protein: CASRKPGTSSYNEQFF

V gene: TRBV7-2
D gene: NA
J gene: TRBJ2-1
clone size: NA
CDR3 DNA: TGTGCCAGCAGCTTAGGGAAGGGGGTCAGTTCCTACAATGAGCAGTTCTTC
CDR3 protein: CASSLGKGVSSYNEQFF

V gene: TRBV9
D gene: NA
J gene: TRBJ2-1
clone size: NA
CDR3 DNA: TGTGCCAGCAGCCAAGATAACAGTTACAATGAGCAGTTCTTC
CDR3 protein: CASSQDNSYNEQFF

V gene: TRBV5-1
D gene: TRBD2
J gene: TRBJ2-1
clone size: NA
CDR3 DNA: TGCGCCAGCAGTCCCCTAAGCGGGAGGGCCAATGAGCAGTTCTTC
CDR3 protein: CASSPLSGRANEQFF

V gene: TRBV30
D gene: TRBD2
J gene: TRBJ2-7
clone size: NA
CDR3 DNA: TGTGCCTGGAGTGTGGGAGGGAGGGTCCACGAGCAGTACTTC
CDR3 protein: CAWSVGGRVHEQYF

V gene: TRBV28
D gene: NA
J gene: TRBJ1-2
clone size: few
CDR3 DNA: TGTGCCAGCAGTTACTCACAGGGTTATTATGGCTACACCTTC
CDR3 protein: CASSYSQGYYGYTF

V gene: TRBV2
D gene: TRBD2
J gene: TRBJ2-1
clone size: NA
CDR3 DNA: TGTGCCAGCCTAGGGACTAGCGGAGGGGATGAGCAGTTCTTC
CDR3 protein: CASLGTSGGDEQFF

V gene: TRBV5-1
D gene: NA
J gene: TRBJ2-7
clone size: NA
CDR3 DNA: TGCGCCAGCAGCCCTAGGGGGGGAGGCTACGAGCAGTACTTC
CDR3 protein: CASSPRGGGYEQYF

V gene: TRBV5-4
D gene: TRBD2
J gene: TRBJ2-7
clone size: once
CDR3 DNA: TGTGCCAGCAGCTCCACTAGCGGGGGATACGAGCAGTACTTC
CDR3 protein: CASSSTSGGYEQYF

V gene: TRBV28
D gene: NA
J gene: TRBJ1-2
clone size: NA
CDR3 DNA: TGTGCCAGCAGCTTGGGAGCCGCCTCTAAAGGCTACACCTTC
CDR3 protein: CASSLGAASKGYTF

V gene: TRBV7-8
D gene: NA
J gene: TRBJ2-7
clone size: NA
CDR3 DNA: TGTGCCAGCAGCTCGCGACAGGACTCCTACGAGCAGTACTTC
CDR3 protein: CASSSRQDSYEQYF

V gene: TRBV27
D gene: TRBD2
J gene: TRBJ2-3
clone size: NA
CDR3 DNA: TGTGCCAGCAGTTTATCACGGGAGGGTCCTAGCACAGATACGCAGTATTTT
CDR3 protein: CASSLSREGPSTDTQYF